The clone carrying this T cell receptor beta chain was counted at least ten times. Patients underwent thyroid surgery, and none had received any treatment before it. Authors' methods: Clinicopathological groups differed in CDR3, with these differences serving to build a distant-metastasis classifier for papillary thyroid cancer. TCRdb re-called the PCR reads through MiXCR. The V and J calls and clone size are TCRdb's, not the authors'. Of 24,000 or so clones listed, about an eighth are singletons. The data originate from a study of metastatic and nonmetastatic thyroid tumors. For the study at large: Comparative analysis of repertoires was undertaken across blood and tumor or nodule tissue obtained from malignant and benign thyroid patients.

Trimming took off 6 bases at V and 6 bases at J, with 18 bases between the two ends. The CDR3 is made up of 14 amino acids. Germline V gene data show CDR1 as MDHEN and CDR2 as SYDVKM. This sequence was found in a female donor with papillary thyroid cancer or a benign thyroid nodule (not recorded which). Some clones in this sample may be carry-over from other donors' samples. Sequencing was done on a sample of blood. The chain has TRBV28 and TRBJ2-7, with a tentative D call TRBD2 (5 bases). Here the CDR3 DNA reads TGTGCCAGCAGCCTTACCCCCTCTAGCTCCGAGCAGTACTTC. Translating it yields CASSLTPSSSEQYF.